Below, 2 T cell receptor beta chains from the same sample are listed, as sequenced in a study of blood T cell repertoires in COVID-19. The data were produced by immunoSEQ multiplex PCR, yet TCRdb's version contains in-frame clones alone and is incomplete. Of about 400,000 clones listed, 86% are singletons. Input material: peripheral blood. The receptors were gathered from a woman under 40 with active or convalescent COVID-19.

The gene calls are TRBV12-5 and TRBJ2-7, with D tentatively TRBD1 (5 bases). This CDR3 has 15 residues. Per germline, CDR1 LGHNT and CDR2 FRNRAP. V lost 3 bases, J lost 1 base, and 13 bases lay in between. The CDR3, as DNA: TGTGCTAGTGGTTTAGGGCAGGGTGATTCCTACGAGCAGTACTTC. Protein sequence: CASGLGQGDSYEQYF.

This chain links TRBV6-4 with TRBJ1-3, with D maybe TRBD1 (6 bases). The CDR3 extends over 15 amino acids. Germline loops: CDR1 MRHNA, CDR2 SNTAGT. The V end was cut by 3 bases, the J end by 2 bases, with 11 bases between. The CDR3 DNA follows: TGTGCCAGCAGTGAGGCCAGGGGAACTGGAAACACCATATATTTT. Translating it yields CASSEARGTGNTIYF.